One and the same sample provided the 30 T cell receptor beta chains below, sequenced in a study of cytomegalovirus exposure and HLA in healthy donors (dated by TCRdb to the late 2010s). Library preparation employed the immunoSEQ multiplex PCR assay. TCRdb took this table from immuneACCESS and kept in-frame rearrangements with V and J called. Such tables lack part of the clones; where checked against another copy, unresolved V genes explain under half of the gap, and the rest is unexplained. This sample has 150,000 to 250,000 clones in its table, and about three quarters of those were observed once. Around 1.2% of the sample is held by the ten biggest clonotypes. The sequencing input was PBMCs. The receptors here all came from a woman between 25 and 40 years old in good health and CMV-seronegative.

This chain uses TRBV30 with TRBJ2-7, with D possibly matching TRBD1 (6 bases). The length of the CDR3 is 16 residues. The germline CDR1 and CDR2 sequences are GTSNPN and SVGIG (reference sequence). V shed 4 bases and J shed 2 bases, with 21 bases lying between them. CDR3 sequence: CAWTPDGQFFPYEQYF. In DNA, the CDR3 is TGTGCCTGGACCCCCGATGGACAGTTCTTCCCCTACGAGCAGTACTTC.

The rearrangement uses TRBV5-6 and TRBJ1-3; TRBD1 matches at 10 bases. In germline, CDR1 is SGHDT, CDR2 YYEEEE. After removal of 1 base from V and 4 bases from J, the junction contained 5 bases not matched to a gene. This CDR3 is 16 amino acids long. Here the CDR3 reads CASSLPGTGDGNTIYF. As DNA, the CDR3 is TGTGCCAGCAGCTTGCCCGGGACAGGGGACGGAAACACCATATATTTT.

V usage is TRBV7-2 and J usage is TRBJ2-7; TRBD1 matches 12 bases. Germline CDR1 is SGHTA and CDR2 is FQGNSA. The CDR3 covers 14 residues. V lost 5 bases and J lost 9; bases outside the gene matches: 8. The CDR3 nucleotides read TGTGCCAGCAGCAACGGGACAGGGGGCGCGTTGCAGTACTTC. Its translation: CASSNGTGGALQYF.

The chain combines TRBV4-1 with TRBJ2-3; 9 positions agree with TRBD2. With V trimmed by 0 bases and J by 4 bases, 11 bases remained unmatched. This CDR3 is 18 amino acids long. Germline V gene data show CDR1 as MGHRA and CDR2 as YSYEKL. The DNA of the CDR3 is TGCGCCAGCAGCCAAGATGGGATATCGGGACTAGCACCAGATACGCAGTATTTT. It codes for CASSQDGISGLAPDTQYF.

The chain couples TRBV6-1 to TRBJ2-5, with 7 bases matching TRBD1. V was pared by 5 bases and J by 6 bases, with 9 bases of the junction left unmatched. CDR1 is MNHNS, CDR2 SASEGT, per germline. The CDR3 consists of 14 residues. The CDR3 loop is CASSPGTEGKTQYF. The DNA of the CDR3 is TGTGCCAGCAGTCCCGGGACAGAAGGGAAGACCCAGTACTTC.

The DNA of the CDR3 is TGCGCCAGCAGCCAGAACCCCCCACTGACCTACAATGAGCAGTTCTTC. Residues: CASSQNPPLTYNEQFF. The chain has TRBV4-1 and TRBJ2-1; unclear D gene. Trimming cost V 3 bases and J 2 bases, with 14 bases left between them. Germline V lookup: CDR1 MGHRA, CDR2 YSYEKL. The CDR3 runs 16 residues.

In this sample, this clone turned up once. J is TRBJ1-4 and V is TRBV15; maybe TRBD1 (5 bases). Germline lookup yields CDR1 LNHNV and CDR2 YYDKDF (reference sequence). V lost 9 bases, J lost 8 bases, and 19 bases lay in between. CDR3 length equals 14 residues. DNA for the CDR3: TGTGCCACTCAGCAGGACACCGGGAGGGAAAAACTGTTTTTT. It is translated as CATQQDTGREKLFF.

In this sample, this clone turned up many times. The chain couples TRBV12-5 to TRBJ1-1; D unclear. Germline-derived CDR1 and CDR2 are LGHNT and FRNRAP. Trimming took off 7 bases at V and 6 bases at J, with 12 bases between the two ends. The CDR3 runs 12 residues. The CDR3 coding sequence is TGTGCTAGTGCCTCCAGAGGGTCTGAAGCTTTCTTT. It yields the protein CASASRGSEAFF.

This chain uses TRBV7-9 with TRBJ1-1; D is ambiguous. CDR1 is SEHNR and CDR2 is FQNEAQ in the germline V gene (reference sequence). V lost 2 bases and J lost 0, with 13 bases in between. This CDR3 is 16 amino acids long. The CDR3 loop reads CASSLTMNRLNTEAFF. CDR3 nucleotides: TGTGCCAGCAGCTTAACGATGAACCGGTTGAACACTGAAGCTTTCTTT. Using reference TRBV7-9 and TRBJ1-1 for the parts outside the CDR3, the full variable domain is DTGVSQNPRHKITKRGQNVTFRCDPISEHNRLYWYRQTLGQGPEFLTYFQNEAQLEKSRLLSDRFSAERPKGSFSTLEIQRTEQGDSAMYLCASSLTMNRLNTEAFFGQGTRLTVV.

V and J are TRBV2 and TRBJ1-1, with 9 nucleotides matching TRBD1. This CDR3 has 12 amino acids. V dropped 7 bases and J dropped 10; count of bases not matched to a gene: 7. In germline, CDR1 is SNHLY, CDR2 FYNNEI. This CDR3 is CASTGQGNAAFF. The CDR3 coding sequence is TGTGCCAGCACCGGACAGGGGAACGCAGCTTTCTTT.

The chain links TRBV30 to TRBJ1-2; D gene ambiguous. CDR3 size: 13 residues. Trimming removed 0 bases from V and 7 bases from J, with 12 bases in between. Germline CDR1 reads GTSNPN; CDR2 reads SVGIG (reference sequence). The CDR3 region is CAWSVAELSGYTF. The CDR3 nucleotides read TGTGCCTGGAGTGTGGCGGAGTTAAGTGGCTACACCTTC.

The J gene is TRBJ1-1, the V gene TRBV30; D possibly corresponds to TRBD1 (5 bases). V was shortened by 3 bases and J by 0 bases, with 11 bases between the two germline ends. The CDR3 runs to 14 residues. Germline values: CDR1 GTSNPN, CDR2 SVGIG (reference sequence). CDR3 sequence (DNA): TGTGCCTGGAGGAGACAGCTCCTGAACACTGAAGCTTTCTTT. Translation gives CAWRRQLLNTEAFF.

V is TRBV27 and J is TRBJ2-1; 11 nucleotides line up with TRBD1. Germline CDR1 is MNHEY and CDR2 is SMNVEV (reference sequence). The CDR3 length is 14 residues. The V segment lost 8 bases and the J segment 5 bases; nucleotides outside the gene matches: 5. The CDR3 region is CASVGTGGNNEQFF. In DNA, the CDR3 is TGTGCCAGCGTTGGGACAGGGGGGAACAATGAGCAGTTCTTC.

This clone was detected only once. The J gene is TRBJ1-4, the V gene TRBV5-1, with 9 bases matching TRBD1. The CDR3 is made up of 15 amino acids. After removal of 4 bases from V and 7 bases from J, the junction contained 8 bases not matched to a gene. CDR1 and CDR2 from the germline V gene are SGHRS and YFSETQ. The CDR3 nucleotides read TGCGCCAGCAGCCCCGACAGGGGGAAGGGTGAAAAACTGTTTTTT. Residues: CASSPDRGKGEKLFF.

The chain employs TRBV10-3 and TRBJ1-1; possibly TRBD1 for D (5 bases). From germline, CDR1 is ENHRY and CDR2 SYGVKD. The ends were cut back, 8 bases at V and 1 base at J, with 11 bases in the middle. The CDR3 has 13 residues. CDR3 residues: CAIAPGENTEAFF. The CDR3 nucleotides read TGTGCCATCGCCCCGGGGGAGAACACTGAAGCTTTCTTT.

V and J are TRBV10-3 and TRBJ1-5, with TRBD1 matching 12 bases. CDR1 and CDR2 from the germline V gene are ENHRY and SYGVKD. The CDR3 loop spans 18 amino acids. V dropped 5 bases and J dropped 2; count of bases not matched to a gene: 10. CDR3 DNA: TGTGCCATCAGTAAGGGGGACAGGGGGCGCGTTGGCAATCAGCCCCAGCATTTT. Protein sequence: CAISKGDRGRVGNQPQHF.

J is TRBJ2-1 and V is TRBV5-4; 7 bases are shared with TRBD2. This CDR3 comprises 16 residues. The ends lost 3 bases at V and 0 bases at J; junction bases unmatched: 6. From germline, CDR1 is SGHNT and CDR2 YYREEE (reference sequence). CDR3: CASSWEGGASYNEQFF. CDR3 DNA: TGTGCCAGCAGCTGGGAGGGAGGGGCCTCCTACAATGAGCAGTTCTTC.

In DNA form, the CDR3 reads TGTGCCACCAGCAGGTTGTTCGGCCTTGGGGGGGAGACCCAGTACTTC. Translated, it gives CATSRLFGLGGETQYF. The chain recombines TRBV15 with TRBJ2-5, with TRBD2 as a possible D gene (6 bases). Germline CDR1 reads LNHNV; CDR2 reads YYDKDF (reference sequence). CDR3 size: 16 residues. V lost 3 bases and J lost 5, with 19 bases in between.

This clone was observed once. The J gene is TRBJ1-4, the V gene TRBV6-1; maybe TRBD1 (6 bases). Between the trimmed V and J ends, which lost 2 bases and 8 bases, there was a span of 18 bases. Germline values: CDR1 MNHNS, CDR2 SASEGT. The CDR3 loop spans 16 amino acids. CDR3 sequence reads: CASSETSRGAVEKLFF. As DNA, the CDR3 is TGTGCCAGCAGTGAAACTTCGCGGGGGGCTGTAGAAAAACTGTTTTTT.

This chain joins TRBV5-4 and TRBJ2-1; TRBD2 agrees at 8 bases. CDR3 size: 16 residues. The V and J ends lost 4 bases and 5 bases, in that order; junction bases with no gene match: 11. Germline CDR1 and CDR2: SGHNT and YYREEE (reference sequence). The CDR3 protein is CASSPTGTRGHNEQFF. The CDR3 DNA follows: TGTGCCAGCAGCCCCACCGGGACTAGAGGGCACAATGAGCAGTTCTTC.

The chain recombines TRBV1 with TRBJ2-5; the table calls TRBD2, which could not be checked here. TRBV1 is an annotated pseudogene. The CDR3 has 16 residues. The CDR3: CTSSPFSGGAPETQYF. CDR3 nucleotides: TGCACCAGCAGCCCGTTCAGCGGGGGGGCCCCAGAGACCCAGTACTTC.

This chain joins TRBV5-1 and TRBJ2-2; D is undetermined. The CDR3 has 14 residues. The ends were cut back, 2 bases at V and 1 base at J, with 6 bases in the middle. CDR1 is SGHRS, CDR2 YFSETQ, per germline. The chain's CDR3 is CASSLSVNTGELFF. CDR3 DNA sequence: TGCGCCAGCAGCTTATCGGTGAACACCGGGGAGCTGTTTTTT.

The chain recombines TRBV4-1 with TRBJ1-5; 7 bases agree with TRBD1. This CDR3 spans 15 amino acids. V trimming: 4 bases; J trimming: 6 bases; junction bases outside the gene matches: 9. The germline CDR1 and CDR2 sequences are MGHRA and YSYEKL. The CDR3 protein is CASSRRQGGGQPQHF. The CDR3 region has the DNA TGCGCCAGCAGCCGCCGACAGGGAGGAGGTCAGCCCCAGCATTTT.

The chain carries TRBV9 and TRBJ2-1, with 13 bases that match TRBD2. V dropped 0 bases and J dropped 0; count of bases not matched to a gene: 6. This CDR3 has 19 amino acids. From germline, CDR1 is SGDLS and CDR2 YYNGEE. CDR3 bases: TGTGCCAGCAGCGTAGACACTAGCGGGAGGGCTAGCTCCTACAATGAGCAGTTCTTC. Protein sequence: CASSVDTSGRASSYNEQFF.

The chain recombines TRBV5-1 with TRBJ2-3, with D possibly TRBD2 on 5 matching bases. CDR1 is SGHRS and CDR2 is YFSETQ in the germline V gene. This CDR3 comprises 16 residues. V dropped 6 bases and J dropped 2 bases, with 19 bases sitting between them. CDR3 sequence reads: CASKTAGDPYTDTQYF. DNA of the CDR3: TGCGCCAGCAAAACGGCGGGCGACCCGTACACAGATACGCAGTATTTT.

The chain joins TRBV5-1 to TRBJ2-1; no reliable D call. Germline lookup yields CDR1 SGHRS and CDR2 YFSETQ. The CDR3 is made up of 13 amino acids. The V end was cut by 0 bases, the J end by 6 bases, with 7 bases between. The CDR3 protein is CASSLGEFNEQFF. CDR3 DNA sequence: TGCGCCAGCAGCTTGGGAGAGTTCAATGAGCAGTTCTTC.

The V call is TRBV11-3, the J call TRBJ2-7, with D perhaps TRBD2 (6 bases). Looked up from germline, CDR1 is SGHNT and CDR2 is YENEEA. The CDR3 sequence is 14 residues long. Trimming shortened V by 10 bases and J by 5 bases, and 21 bases separated the two germline ends. CDR3 coding DNA: TGTGCCACCCTAAGGGGCGGGATCGGTCACGAGCAGTACTTC. Protein product: CATLRGGIGHEQYF.

This chain links TRBV30 with TRBJ2-1; 9 nucleotides align to TRBD2. The CDR3 contains 13 residues. Germline V gene lookup returns CDR1 GTSNPN and CDR2 SVGIG (reference sequence). CDR3 in DNA: TGTGCGGCAGAGACTAGCGGCGACAATGAGCAGTTCTTC. This codes for CAAETSGDNEQFF.

J is TRBJ2-7 and V is TRBV6-5, with 9 positions matching TRBD2. CDR1 is MNHEY, CDR2 SVGAGI, per germline. V lost 0 bases to trimming and J lost 1 base; unmatched junction nucleotides: 4. The CDR3 length is 16 residues. CDR3 bases: TGTGCCAGCAGTTACTCTGCGGGAGGGCTTTCCTACGAGCAGTACTTC. Its translation: CASSYSAGGLSYEQYF.

This clone has a handful of counts. This chain joins TRBV7-9 and TRBJ1-1; 10 nucleotides match TRBD1. Germline values: CDR1 SEHNR, CDR2 FQNEAQ (reference sequence). The CDR3 covers 17 residues. Unmatched junction bases numbered 9, after V lost 0 bases and J lost 5 bases. CDR3 in DNA: TGTGCCAGCAGCTTAGCCTTTAGGACAGGGGGGGATACTGAAGCTTTCTTT. It encodes CASSLAFRTGGDTEAFF.